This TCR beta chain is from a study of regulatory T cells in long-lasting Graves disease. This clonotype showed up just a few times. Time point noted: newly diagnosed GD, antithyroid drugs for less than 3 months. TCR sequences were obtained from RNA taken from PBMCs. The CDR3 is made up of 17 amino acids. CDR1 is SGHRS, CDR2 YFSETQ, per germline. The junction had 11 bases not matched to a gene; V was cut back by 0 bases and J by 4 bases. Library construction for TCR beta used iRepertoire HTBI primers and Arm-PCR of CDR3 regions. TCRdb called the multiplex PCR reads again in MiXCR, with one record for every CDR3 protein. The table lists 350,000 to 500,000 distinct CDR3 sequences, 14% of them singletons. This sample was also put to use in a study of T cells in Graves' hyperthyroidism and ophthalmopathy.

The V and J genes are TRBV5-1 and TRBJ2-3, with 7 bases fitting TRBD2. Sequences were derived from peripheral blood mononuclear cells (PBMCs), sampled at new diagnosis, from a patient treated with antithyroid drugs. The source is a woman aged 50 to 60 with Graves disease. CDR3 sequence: CASSLGFGGSRADTQYF. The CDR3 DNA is TGCGCCAGCAGCTTGGGTTTCGGCGGGAGCAGGGCAGATACGCAGTATTTT.